Listed here are 31 T cell receptor beta chains from one sample, sequenced in a study of shared clonotypes between healthy human individuals. TCRdb keeps only in-frame clones here, not all; method: immunoSEQ multiplex PCR. This table has about 190,000 clones, about 66% appearing once. Sequencing was carried out using memory CD4+ T cells sorted from blood. Subset of the sample: CD45RA-negative fraction. All receptors derive from a man aged 30-40 years in good health.

In this sample, this clone turned up a few times. V and J are TRBV9 and TRBJ1-1; no firm D call. CDR3 length: 14 residues. The V end lost 5 bases, the J end lost 1 base, and 12 bases lay between the germline ends. The germline CDR1 and CDR2 sequences are SGDLS and YYNGEE. The CDR3: CASSPSIGNTEAFF. In nucleotides, the CDR3 is TGTGCCAGCAGTCCCAGTATCGGGAACACTGAAGCTTTCTTT.

The chain is built from TRBV5-4 and TRBJ1-2; no clear D gene. CDR3 length equals 13 residues. Germline V gene lookup returns CDR1 SGHNT and CDR2 YYREEE (reference sequence). V lost 2 bases to trimming and J lost 2 bases, with 7 bases between them. CDR3 loop: CASSFGGNYGYTF. CDR3 nucleotide sequence: TGTGCCAGCAGCTTTGGAGGGAACTATGGCTACACCTTC.

The chain joins TRBV7-2 to TRBJ1-5; D gene uncertain. The V gene's germline CDR1 is SGHTA and CDR2 FQGNSA. V gave up 1 base and J gave up 1 base, with 11 bases separating them. The CDR3 consists of 16 residues. DNA of the CDR3: TGTGCCAGCAGCTTAGAGATGGATTTAAGCAATCAGCCCCAGCATTTT. Protein: CASSLEMDLSNQPQHF.

The chain has TRBV9 and TRBJ1-2, with D perhaps TRBD1 (6 bases). The germline CDR1 and CDR2 sequences are SGDLS and YYNGEE. V gave up 0 bases and J gave up 10 bases, with 10 bases separating them. CDR3 size: 12 residues. The CDR3 protein is CASSVVEGVYTF. The CDR3 coding sequence is TGTGCCAGCAGCGTAGTTGAGGGGGTCTACACCTTC. Full variable domain (missing parts from reference TRBV9 and TRBJ1-2): DSGVTQTPKHLITATGQRVTLRCSPRSGDLSVYWYQQSLDQGLQFLIQYYNGEERAKGNILERFSAQQFPDLHSELNLSSLELGDSALYFCASSVVEGVYTFGSGTRLTVV.

The genes are TRBV6-6 and TRBJ2-7; D is unresolved. The CDR3 contains 14 residues. V was cut by 0 bases and J by 2 bases, with 8 bases left in between. Germline values: CDR1 MNHNY, CDR2 SVGAGI (reference sequence). The CDR3, as DNA: TGTGCCAGCAGTTACTCTCGTACCACCTACGAGCAGTACTTC. Encoded protein: CASSYSRTTYEQYF.

This clone occurred a few times. V usage is TRBV6-1 and J usage is TRBJ1-3; D perhaps matches TRBD1 (6 bases). Germline values: CDR1 MNHNS, CDR2 SASEGT. This CDR3 spans 15 amino acids. Trimming removed 5 bases at V and 4 bases at J, with 15 bases between. This chain's CDR3 is CASSPMDSHGNTIYF. The CDR3 bases are TGTGCCAGCAGTCCGATGGACAGTCACGGAAACACCATATATTTT.

The chain combines TRBV7-2 with TRBJ1-1; D is uncertain. V lost 5 bases and J 11 bases, leaving 12 bases between the germline ends. The germline gives CDR1 SGHTA, CDR2 FQGNSA. This CDR3 is built from 11 residues. The DNA of the CDR3 is TGTGCCAGCAGCCATAACTTCGGGGCTTTCTTT. Its protein is CASSHNFGAFF.

The chain joins TRBV29-1 to TRBJ2-1, with a weak D call TRBD2 (5 bases). Trimming pared 5 bases from V and 6 bases from J, leaving 20 bases between. The CDR3 loop spans 15 amino acids. Germline CDR1 SQVTM, CDR2 ANQGSEA. The chain's CDR3 is CSVPTLDYSGNEQFF. The DNA of the CDR3 is TGCAGCGTTCCCACCCTTGACTATTCTGGCAATGAGCAGTTCTTC.

The chain employs TRBV5-1 and TRBJ2-5, with 8 positions matching TRBD2. Germline V gene sequence: CDR1 SGHRS, CDR2 YFSETQ. After removal of 4 bases from V and 4 bases from J, the junction contained 6 bases not matched to a gene. This CDR3 has 14 amino acids. The CDR3 protein is CASSAGTRVETQYF. The CDR3 DNA follows: TGCGCCAGCAGCGCCGGGACTAGAGTAGAGACCCAGTACTTC.

Remarks on this clone: Other nucleotide sequences in the sample specify the same CDR3. Here the CDR3 reads CASTRQGSYEQYF. In DNA, the CDR3 is TGTGCCAGCACCCGACAGGGCTCCTACGAGCAGTACTTC. This sequence joins TRBV2 and TRBJ2-7; 7 nucleotides line up with TRBD1. The germline V gene has CDR1 SNHLY and CDR2 FYNNEI. The CDR3 contains 13 residues. Germline trimming cut 7 bases from V and 0 bases from J; bases unmatched to any gene: 3.

V is TRBV29-1 and J is TRBJ2-7, with D unclear. V was cut by 3 bases and J by 5 bases, with 11 bases left in between. This CDR3 is 12 amino acids long. From germline, CDR1 is SQVTM and CDR2 ANQGSEA. In DNA form, the CDR3 reads TGCAGCGTTGATGGCCCTTCGGACGAGCAGTACTTC. Its protein is CSVDGPSDEQYF.

This clone counts as medium-sized. CDR3 bases: TGTGCCAGCAGCCAGTCCGGACGGGCAAGCGAAAAACTGTTTTTT. It specifies CASSQSGRASEKLFF. The chain recombines TRBV9 with TRBJ1-4; the D is unclear. The V end lost 4 bases, the J end lost 8 bases, and 18 bases lay between the germline ends. CDR1 is SGDLS, CDR2 YYNGEE, per germline. CDR3 length: 15 amino acids.

This clone appeared a few times. The rearrangement uses TRBV27 and TRBJ2-7; D is unclear. Germline-derived CDR1 and CDR2 are MNHEY and SMNVEV (reference sequence). The CDR3 runs 13 residues. The V end was cut by 4 bases, the J end by 0 bases, with 7 bases between. Written as DNA, the CDR3 is TGTGCCAGCAGTTCTCTAGTCTCCTACGAGCAGTACTTC. As protein: CASSSLVSYEQYF.

The chain combines TRBV5-1 with TRBJ2-2, with 11 bases that match TRBD2. The CDR3 is made up of 16 amino acids. CDR1 and CDR2 (germline): SGHRS, YFSETQ. V lost 7 bases, J lost 5 bases, and 10 bases stayed unmatched. CDR3 coding DNA: TGCGCCAGCCGAAGGGCGGGGACTAGCGGTACCGGGGAGCTGTTTTTT. It yields the protein CASRRAGTSGTGELFF.

There are a few counts of this clone. CDR3 protein: CASSSLGTGGHTEAFF. The CDR3 nucleotides are TGTGCCAGCAGTTCCTTGGGGACAGGGGGTCACACTGAAGCTTTCTTT. J is TRBJ1-1 and V is TRBV27, with 11 bases that match TRBD1. Germline CDR1 reads MNHEY; CDR2 reads SMNVEV (reference sequence). The CDR3 spans 16 residues. Trimming cost V 4 bases and J 3 bases; bases outside gene matches: 7.

The rearrangement joins TRBV11-2 to TRBJ2-7, with TRBD1 matching over 8 bases. After removal of 3 bases from V and 2 bases from J, the junction contained 3 bases not matched to a gene. This CDR3 comprises 14 residues. Germline V CDR1 and CDR2: SGHAT, FQNNGV. The CDR3 DNA reads as TGTGCCAGCAGCTTCGGACAGGGTACCTACGAGCAGTACTTC. This gives the protein CASSFGQGTYEQYF.

This clone was counted only a few times. J is TRBJ2-4 and V is TRBV5-1, with 10 bases aligning to TRBD2. Germline V CDR1 and CDR2: SGHRS, YFSETQ. V shed 0 bases and J 14 bases; nucleotides not matched to a gene: 11. This CDR3 has 15 amino acids. The CDR3: CASSLETTGTSAKYF. The DNA for the CDR3 is TGCGCCAGCAGCTTGGAAACCACCGGGACTAGCGCTAAGTACTTC. Combining the CDR3 with reference TRBV5-1 and TRBJ2-4 gives the whole variable domain KAGVTQTPRYLIKTRGQQVTLSCSPISGHRSVSWYQQTPGQGLQFLFEYFSETQRNKGNFPGRFSGRQFSNSRSEMNVSTLELGDSALYLCASSLETTGTSAKYFGAGTRLSVL.

Concerning this clone itself: The sample has other DNA sequences that encode this CDR3 too. The genes are TRBV5-6 and TRBJ2-3; D gene unclear. V gave up 4 bases and J gave up 1 base, with 7 bases separating them. This CDR3 is 13 amino acids long. CDR1 is SGHDT, CDR2 YYEEEE, per germline. CDR3 DNA sequence: TGTGCCAGCAGCCTTAGGGGCACAGATACGCAGTATTTT. Amino acids: CASSLRGTDTQYF.

The chain carries TRBV10-2 and TRBJ2-5, with TRBD2 matching over 11 bases. Germline loops: CDR1 WSHSY, CDR2 SAAADI. This CDR3 spans 14 amino acids. Trimming removed 9 bases from V and 1 base from J; junction bases left unmatched: 4. The CDR3 sequence is CASGGTSGQETQYF. The DNA of the CDR3 is TGCGCCAGTGGGGGGACTAGCGGCCAAGAGACCCAGTACTTC.

This clone was found once. CDR3 nucleotides: TGTGCCAGCAGCTTAAAAGGGGCTAGCGGGACTCGCACAGATACGCAGTATTTT. It specifies CASSLKGASGTRTDTQYF. The chain joins TRBV7-9 to TRBJ2-3, with TRBD2 identical over 9 bases. This CDR3 is 18 amino acids long. V gave up 2 bases and J gave up 1 base; unmatched junction bases: 10. The germline V gene has CDR1 SEHNR and CDR2 FQNEAQ (reference sequence).

The genes are TRBV9 and TRBJ1-5; maybe TRBD1 (6 bases). Trimming removed 0 bases at V and 0 bases at J, with 10 bases between. This CDR3 is 16 amino acids long. Germline loops: CDR1 SGDLS, CDR2 YYNGEE. The CDR3, as DNA: TGTGCCAGCAGCGTAGGGGACACCTTTAGCAATCAGCCCCAGCATTTT. It yields the protein CASSVGDTFSNQPQHF. Based on the CDR3 plus reference TRBV9 and TRBJ1-5, the full variable domain is DSGVTQTPKHLITATGQRVTLRCSPRSGDLSVYWYQQSLDQGLQFLIQYYNGEERAKGNILERFSAQQFPDLHSELNLSSLELGDSALYFCASSVGDTFSNQPQHFGDGTRLSIL.

The chain employs TRBV6-5 and TRBJ2-1; D not resolved. Germline V CDR1 and CDR2: MNHEY, SVGAGI. V was shortened by 4 bases and J by 5 bases, with 15 bases between the two germline ends. The CDR3 sequence is 15 residues long. The CDR3 coding sequence is TGTGCCAGCAGTTTCTACGGATTGAAGGACAATGAGCAGTTCTTC. Protein product: CASSFYGLKDNEQFF.

This clone was seen only a few times. This chain links TRBV11-3 with TRBJ2-1; a possible D gene is TRBD1 (6 bases). The V end lost 5 bases, the J end lost 7 bases, and 12 bases lay between the germline ends. The CDR3 covers 13 residues. Per the germline V gene, CDR1 is SGHNT and CDR2 is YENEEA. CDR3 protein: CASSPDSMNEQFF. CDR3 DNA: TGTGCCAGCAGCCCGGACAGCATGAATGAGCAGTTCTTC. The full variable domain, in which reference TRBV11-3 and TRBJ2-1 provide the parts outside the CDR3, is EAGVVQSPRYKIIEKKQPVAFWCNPISGHNTLYWYLQNLGQGPELLIRYENEEAVDDSQLPKDRFSAERLKGVDSTLKIQPAELGDSAVYLCASSPDSMNEQFFGPGTRLTVL.

The rearrangement joins TRBV5-1 to TRBJ2-2; 9 bases fit TRBD1. Germline-derived CDR1 and CDR2 are SGHRS and YFSETQ. The V and J ends lost 4 bases and 0 bases, in that order; junction bases with no gene match: 4. The CDR3 consists of 16 residues. The DNA of the CDR3 is TGCGCCAGCAGCAACAGGGGGCCATCGAACACCGGGGAGCTGTTTTTT. Protein product: CASSNRGPSNTGELFF.

The chain uses TRBV10-2 and TRBJ2-7; D is uncertain. Trimming removed 2 bases from V and 6 bases from J, with 8 bases in between. Germline V gene data show CDR1 as WSHSY and CDR2 as SAAADI. The CDR3 is 12 amino acids. The CDR3 sequence: CASSEGVGEQYF. In nucleotides, the CDR3 is TGCGCCAGCAGTGAGGGAGTAGGCGAGCAGTACTTC.

The chain has TRBV25-1 and TRBJ2-5, with D uncertain. The CDR3 has 11 amino acids. With 5 bases removed from V and 2 bases from J, the gap between germline ends came to 3 bases. CDR1 MGHDK and CDR2 SYGVNS come from the germline V gene. The CDR3 region is CASSPQETQYF. The DNA of the CDR3 is TGTGCCAGCAGTCCACAAGAGACCCAGTACTTC.

The chain joins TRBV5-1 to TRBJ2-5, with 14 bases that match TRBD2. V shed 4 bases, J shed 5 bases, and the junction held 13 bases outside the gene matches. The CDR3 length is 18 residues. Germline CDR1 is SGHRS and CDR2 is YFSETQ. CDR3 nucleotides: TGCGCCAGCAGCCCTAGACTAGCGGGAGGGTCCTATGCTGAGACCCAGTACTTC. Protein product: CASSPRLAGGSYAETQYF.

This clone was counted once. This chain uses TRBV7-2 with TRBJ2-3; either TRBD1 or TRBD2 may supply D (5 bases each). With 1 base removed from V and 2 bases from J, the gap between germline ends came to 19 bases. There are 18 residues in the CDR3. The V gene's germline CDR1 is SGHTA and CDR2 FQGNSA. CDR3 protein: CASSLVRVGPQLTDTQYF. CDR3 sequence (DNA): TGTGCCAGCAGCTTAGTGCGGGTGGGACCCCAACTCACAGATACGCAGTATTTT.

This rearrangement joins TRBV18 to TRBJ2-7, with 10 bases matching TRBD1. CDR3 size: 14 residues. The germline V gene has CDR1 KGHSH and CDR2 LQKENI. With 2 bases clipped from V and 6 bases from J, the junction kept 4 bases outside the gene matches. The CDR3 nucleotides read TGTGCCAGCTCACCATCAGGACAGGGGGGCGAGCAGTACTTC. This encodes CASSPSGQGGEQYF.

This clone was seen once. The chain links TRBV5-4 to TRBJ2-2; 14 nucleotides match TRBD2. The CDR3 length is 15 residues. Germline-derived CDR1 and CDR2 are SGHNT and YYREEE (reference sequence). The V gene end was trimmed by 4 bases and the J gene end by 7 bases; junction bases not matched to a gene: 3. As DNA, the CDR3 is TGTGCCAGCAGCCCGGGGACTAGCGGGAGCGGGGAGCTGTTTTTT. This codes for CASSPGTSGSGELFF.

This clone was observed a single time. The chain is built from TRBV7-2 and TRBJ2-1, with no clear D. The V end was cut by 5 bases, the J end by 6 bases, with 11 bases between. Germline CDR1 and CDR2: SGHTA and FQGNSA. CDR3 size: 13 residues. The CDR3 region is CASSPAVGNEQFF. CDR3 DNA sequence: TGTGCCAGCAGCCCCGCCGTAGGCAATGAGCAGTTCTTC.